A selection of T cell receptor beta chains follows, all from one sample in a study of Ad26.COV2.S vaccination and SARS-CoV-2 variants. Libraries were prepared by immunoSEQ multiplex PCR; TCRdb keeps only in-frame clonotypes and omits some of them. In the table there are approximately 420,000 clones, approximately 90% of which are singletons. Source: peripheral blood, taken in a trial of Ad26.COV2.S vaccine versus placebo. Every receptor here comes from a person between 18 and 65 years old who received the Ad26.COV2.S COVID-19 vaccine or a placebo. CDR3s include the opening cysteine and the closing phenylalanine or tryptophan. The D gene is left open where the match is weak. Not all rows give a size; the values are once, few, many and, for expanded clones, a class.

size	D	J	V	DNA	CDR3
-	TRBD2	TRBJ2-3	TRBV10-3	TGTGCCATCAGTGACCCTCGGCTAGCGGGCACAGATACGCAGTATTTT	CAISDPRLAGTDTQYF
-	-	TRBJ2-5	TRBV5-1	TGCGCCAGCAGCTTGAACCAAGAGACCCAGTACTTC	CASSLNQETQYF
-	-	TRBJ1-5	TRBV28	TGTGCCAGCACCCCTTCGGACAGTCAACAGCCCCAGCATTTT	CASTPSDSQQPQHF
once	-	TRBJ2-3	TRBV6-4	TGTGGATTCGGGGTGGGGGATACGCAGTATTTT	CGFGVGDTQYF
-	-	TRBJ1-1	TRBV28	TGTGCCAGCACCCAGGGCGGGAACACTGAAGCTTTCTTT	CASTQGGNTEAFF
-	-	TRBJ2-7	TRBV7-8	TGTGCCAGCAGCCCTAGGGGGGCAGGGGGGCTCTACGAGCAGTACTTC	CASSPRGAGGLYEQYF
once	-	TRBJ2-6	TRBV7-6	TGTGCCAGCAGCTACTCTGGGGCCAACGTCCTGACTTTC	CASSYSGANVLTF
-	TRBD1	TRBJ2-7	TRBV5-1	TGCGCCAGCAGCTTGGCCGGGACAGCACTTTACGAGCAGTACTTC	CASSLAGTALYEQYF
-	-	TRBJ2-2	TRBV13	TGTGCCAGCAGCTTAGTTCCCGGGGAGCTGTTTTTT	CASSLVPGELFF
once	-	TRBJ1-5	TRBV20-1	TGCAGTGCTAGTAGGGCGGGGTATAGCAATCAGCCCCAGCATTTT	CSASRAGYSNQPQHF
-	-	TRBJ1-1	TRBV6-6	TGTGCCAGCAGTCCCGGCACAGGGCTTATGAACACTGAAGCTTTCTTT	CASSPGTGLMNTEAFF